Detailed here is one T cell receptor beta chain. Sequenced by immunoSEQ multiplex PCR; TCRdb stores in-frame clones only, minus some. The table lists about 140,000 clones, 94% of them singletons. This record belongs to a study of control samples from healthy donors and cancer patients. V shed 3 bases and J shed 1 base, with 15 bases lying between them. This CDR3 region has 16 residues. Germline V gene sequence: CDR1 KGHSH, CDR2 LQKENI. This receptor was identified in a man in his forties in good health. This chain joins TRBV18 and TRBJ1-1; D remains unclear. Sequenced input: blood. The CDR3 spells CASSPLLLAENTEAFF. In DNA, the CDR3 is TGTGCCAGCTCACCCCTCTTACTCGCCGAGAACACTGAAGCTTTCTTT.